Shown below are 10 T cell receptor beta chains from a single sample sequenced in a study of tumor and adjacent non-tumor tissue in lung cancer. The template was RNA from unsorted bulk tissue. TCRbeta libraries were built with three rounds of nested PCR, modified from ARM-PCR. MiXCR, run by TCRdb on the multiplex PCR reads, gives a single entry per CDR3 protein. Among some 200,000 distinct CDR3 sequences listed, approximately 74% were seen once. Sequenced sample: lung tumor tissue. Receptor source: a man in his fifties or sixties with non-small cell lung cancer.

The rearrangement links TRBV12-3 or TRBV12-4 to TRBJ2-1, with 11 bases lining up with TRBD2. The length of the CDR3 is 17 residues. CDR3 bases: TGTGTCAACAGTTTTATAGCGGGGGGGATATACTACAATGAGCAGTTCTTC. Translating gives CVNSFIAGGIYYNEQFF.

This clonotype was detected only once. The DNA of the CDR3 is TGTGCCAGCAGTTCAACCGGGACATGGGGCGCCTACGAGCAGTACTTC. This translates into CASSSTGTWGAYEQYF. The chain links TRBV6-6 to TRBJ2-7; possible D gene TRBD1, 6 bases. The CDR3 is made up of 16 amino acids. The germline V and J ends were trimmed by 4 bases and 2 bases, with 18 bases remaining between them. CDR1 is MNHNY and CDR2 is SVGAGI in the germline V gene (reference sequence).

About this clonotype itself: This may come from a read error, since a much larger clone is one base off. The chain combines TRBV29-1 with TRBJ2-4; TRBD2 aligns across 8 bases. CDR3 size: 11 residues. Germline lookup yields CDR1 SQVTM and CDR2 ANQGSEA. CDR3 loop: CRVRGGGIQYF. DNA for the CDR3: TGCAGGGTTCGGGGGGGGGGCATTCAGTACTTC.

Note on this clonotype: This may stem from a read error, because a much larger clone lies one nucleotide away. The chain recombines TRBV11-2 with TRBJ2-3; the match to TRBD1 covers 7 bases. The trim removed 5 bases at V and 4 bases at J, leaving 18 bases unmatched. The germline V gene encodes CDR1 SGHAT and CDR2 FQNNGV. The CDR3 sequence is 18 residues long. The CDR3 DNA follows: TGTGCCAGCAGCGCCTTTTGTTTGGCAGGGGGTCGGTCAGATACGCAGTATTTT. Translating gives CASSAFCLAGGRSDTQYF. Supplemented by reference TRBV11-2 and TRBJ2-3, the full variable domain reads EAGVAQSPRYKIIEKRQSVAFWCNPISGHATLYWYQQILGQGPKLLIQFQNNGVVDDSQLPKDRFSAERLKGVDSTLKIQPAKLEDSAVYLCASSAFCLAGGRSDTQYFGPGTRLTVL.

Remarks on this clonotype: Possible read error: a much larger clone is one base away. This rearrangement joins TRBV29-1 to TRBJ2-5; 9 nucleotides line up with TRBD1. CDR3 size: 15 residues. Germline CDR1 reads SQVTM; CDR2 reads ANQGSEA. This CDR3 is CSVDAGQGSGETLYF. DNA for the CDR3: TGCAGCGTTGATGCGGGACAGGGCAGCGGGGAGACCCTGTACTTC.

Remarks on this clonotype: An end of the junction does not agree with germline; a read error may underlie this. The rearrangement links TRBV5-1 to TRBJ1-6; the D gene is possibly TRBD1 (6 bases). Per germline, CDR1 SGHRS and CDR2 YFSETQ. The CDR3 covers 16 residues. CDR3 residues: CANSQTGSNGDSPLHF. The CDR3, as DNA: TGCGCCAACAGCCAAACAGGGTCTAATGGGGATTCACCCCTTCACTTT.

This clonotype came up many times. Here the CDR3 reads CASSRPKGGNEQFF. The CDR3 coding sequence is TGTGCCAGCAGCCGACCTAAGGGCGGCAATGAGCAGTTCTTC. The V call is TRBV11-3, the J call TRBJ2-1; D is undetermined. Trimming took 5 bases from V and 6 from J, leaving 14 bases between them. Germline V gene data show CDR1 as SGHNT and CDR2 as YENEEA. There are 14 residues in the CDR3.

Remarks on this clonotype: The junction and the germline gene differ at one end; a read error may be behind it. This chain joins TRBV11-3 and TRBJ2-7, with D hard to call. The CDR3 is 16 residues long. Germline V CDR1 and CDR2: SGHNT, YENEEA. The CDR3 DNA reads TGTGCCAGCAGCTTAGCCGGGCCGACGAGCCCCTATGAGCAGTACTTC. It codes for CASSLAGPTSPYEQYF.

Worth noting for this clonotype: A junction end diverges from the germline sequence, so it may reflect a read error. V and J are TRBV11-3 and TRBJ2-6; D unresolved. The CDR3 length is 13 residues. The germline gives CDR1 SGHNT, CDR2 YENEEA. The CDR3 DNA reads TGCGCCAGCAGTCCTATCTGGGCCAACGTCCTGACTTTC. As protein: CASSPIWANVLTF.

The chain couples TRBV6-5 to TRBJ2-7; 12 bases map to TRBD2. CDR3 length: 14 residues. The junction had 9 bases not matched to a gene; V was cut back by 6 bases and J by 9 bases. Looked up from germline, CDR1 is MNHEY and CDR2 is SVGAGI. For the CDR3, the DNA is TGTGCCAGCAGGAGACTAGCGGGGGCCCCTACGCAGTACTTC. Amino acid sequence: CASRRLAGAPTQYF.